A selection of T cell receptor beta chains follows, all from one sample in a study of CD8 T cells in Susac syndrome. One entry per CDR3 protein, called by TCRdb with MiXCR from the immunoSEQ multiplex PCR reads. The sample yields some 110,000 distinct CDR3 sequences, roughly 95% seen once. Material for sequencing was CD4+ T cells from PBMCs. These receptors were collected from a human donor with Susac syndrome. Each CDR3 is given with its conserved first and last residue. The D gene is left open where the match is weak. Clone size is shown for a subset of rows, as once, few, many or a class of expanded clone.

d_gene: NA
abundance: NA
j_gene: TRBJ1-2
v_gene: TRBV28
CDR3aa: CASQVGGQVVNYGYTF
CDR3nt: TGTGCCAGCCAAGTAGGTGGGCAAGTCGTTAACTATGGCTACACCTTC

d_gene: TRBD2
abundance: NA
j_gene: TRBJ2-4
v_gene: TRBV2
CDR3aa: CASSVSTSEKNIQYF
CDR3nt: TGTGCCAGCAGTGTTTCAACTAGCGAAAAAAACATTCAGTACTTC

d_gene: TRBD2
abundance: NA
j_gene: TRBJ2-2
v_gene: TRBV30
CDR3aa: CAWSPSSGRAAGELFF
CDR3nt: TGTGCCTGGAGTCCCTCTAGCGGGAGGGCCGCCGGGGAGCTGTTTTTT

d_gene: NA
abundance: NA
j_gene: TRBJ1-1
v_gene: TRBV29-1
CDR3aa: CSVGRGRNTEAFF
CDR3nt: TGCAGCGTCGGACGGGGACGGAACACTGAAGCTTTCTTT

d_gene: TRBD2
abundance: NA
j_gene: TRBJ2-7
v_gene: TRBV7-2
CDR3aa: CASSLSWASGLYEQYF
CDR3nt: TGTGCCAGCAGCTTATCGTGGGCTAGCGGACTCTACGAGCAGTACTTC

d_gene: NA
abundance: NA
j_gene: TRBJ2-3
v_gene: TRBV29-1
CDR3aa: CSVGTLSTDTQYF
CDR3nt: TGCAGCGTTGGTACACTAAGCACAGATACGCAGTATTTT

d_gene: NA
abundance: NA
j_gene: TRBJ2-1
v_gene: TRBV5-1
CDR3aa: CASSLLGVSYNEQFF
CDR3nt: TGCGCCAGCAGCTTGCTGGGGGTCTCCTACAATGAGCAGTTCTTC

d_gene: TRBD1
abundance: NA
j_gene: TRBJ2-5
v_gene: TRBV18
CDR3aa: CASSQTTGSETQYF
CDR3nt: TGTGCCAGCTCACAAACGACAGGGTCGGAGACCCAGTACTTC

d_gene: TRBD2
abundance: NA
j_gene: TRBJ2-3
v_gene: TRBV7-2
CDR3aa: CASSRGGRLDTQYF
CDR3nt: TGTGCCAGCAGCCGCGGCGGGAGGTTGGATACGCAGTATTTT

d_gene: NA
abundance: NA
j_gene: TRBJ2-1
v_gene: TRBV19
CDR3aa: CASRERTGLSNEQFF
CDR3nt: TGTGCCAGTAGGGAAAGGACGGGCCTGAGCAATGAGCAGTTCTTC

d_gene: NA
abundance: once
j_gene: TRBJ2-3
v_gene: TRBV24-1
CDR3aa: CATSDFSSGYTQYF
CDR3nt: TGTGCCACCAGTGATTTTTCCAGCGGATATACGCAGTATTTT

d_gene: NA
abundance: once
j_gene: TRBJ2-2
v_gene: TRBV6-4
CDR3aa: CASSDRDTGELFF
CDR3nt: TGTGCCAGCAGTGACAGGGACACCGGGGAGCTGTTTTTT

d_gene: TRBD2
abundance: NA
j_gene: TRBJ2-5
v_gene: TRBV20-1
CDR3aa: CSAIETSGSKTQYF
CDR3nt: TGCAGTGCTATTGAGACTAGCGGGAGCAAGACCCAGTACTTC

d_gene: NA
abundance: NA
j_gene: TRBJ2-4
v_gene: TRBV7-9
CDR3aa: CASSPVRSLAKNIQYF
CDR3nt: TGTGCCAGCAGCCCAGTGCGGTCTTTAGCCAAAAACATTCAGTACTTC

d_gene: NA
abundance: NA
j_gene: TRBJ1-1
v_gene: TRBV6-5
CDR3aa: CATSMNTEAFF
CDR3nt: TGTGCCACCTCCATGAACACTGAAGCTTTCTTT

d_gene: NA
abundance: NA
j_gene: TRBJ1-5
v_gene: TRBV11-2
CDR3aa: CASSLEPSGQPQHF
CDR3nt: TGTGCCAGCAGCTTAGAACCATCTGGTCAGCCCCAGCATTTT

d_gene: NA
abundance: NA
j_gene: TRBJ2-1
v_gene: TRBV29-1
CDR3aa: CSAEGVSGSVRSEQFF
CDR3nt: TGCAGCGCTGAAGGTGTCTCCGGCAGTGTTCGTTCTGAGCAGTTCTTC

d_gene: NA
abundance: NA
j_gene: TRBJ2-5
v_gene: TRBV29-1
CDR3aa: CSVELTREETQYF
CDR3nt: TGCAGCGTTGAACTTACCAGAGAAGAGACCCAGTACTTC

d_gene: TRBD1
abundance: NA
j_gene: TRBJ1-2
v_gene: TRBV6-5
CDR3aa: CASSRLAQGHGGYTF
CDR3nt: TGTGCCAGCAGCCGGTTGGCACAGGGGCACGGCGGCTACACCTTC

d_gene: TRBD1
abundance: NA
j_gene: TRBJ2-5
v_gene: TRBV20-1
CDR3aa: CSARPGQLETQYF
CDR3nt: TGCAGTGCTAGACCGGGACAGCTAGAGACCCAGTACTTC

d_gene: TRBD2
abundance: NA
j_gene: TRBJ2-5
v_gene: TRBV20-1
CDR3aa: CSARRASGSSWETQYF
CDR3nt: TGCAGTGCTAGAAGGGCTAGCGGGAGTTCCTGGGAGACCCAGTACTTC

d_gene: NA
abundance: NA
j_gene: TRBJ2-5
v_gene: TRBV12-3/TRBV12-4
CDR3aa: CASSPGSKRTQYF
CDR3nt: TGTGCCAGCAGTCCCGGGAGCAAACGGACCCAGTACTTC

d_gene: TRBD2
abundance: NA
j_gene: TRBJ2-1
v_gene: TRBV20-1
CDR3aa: CSAVGPSGKDNEQFF
CDR3nt: TGCAGTGCGGTGGGTCCTAGCGGAAAAGACAATGAGCAGTTCTTC

d_gene: TRBD2
abundance: once
j_gene: TRBJ2-2
v_gene: TRBV9
CDR3aa: CASSFTSDSTGELFF
CDR3nt: TGTGCCAGCAGCTTCACTAGCGACAGCACCGGGGAGCTGTTTTTT

d_gene: NA
abundance: NA
j_gene: TRBJ1-4
v_gene: TRBV4-3
CDR3aa: CASSQDWGASAEKLFF
CDR3nt: TGCGCCAGCAGCCAAGACTGGGGGGCCTCTGCGGAAAAACTGTTTTTT

d_gene: NA
abundance: NA
j_gene: TRBJ2-3
v_gene: TRBV30
CDR3aa: CAWTPAGTDTQYF
CDR3nt: TGTGCCTGGACCCCGGCAGGGACAGATACGCAGTATTTT

d_gene: NA
abundance: NA
j_gene: TRBJ2-7
v_gene: TRBV14
CDR3aa: CASSQDSGSRGTARTTSYEQYF
CDR3nt: TGTGCCAGCAGCCAAGATTCAGGTAGTAGGGGGACAGCTAGGACTACTTCATACGAGCAGTACTTC

d_gene: NA
abundance: NA
j_gene: TRBJ2-1
v_gene: TRBV24-1
CDR3aa: CATSDTTGQNYNEQFF
CDR3nt: TGTGCCACCAGTGATACCACGGGGCAGAACTACAATGAGCAGTTCTTC

d_gene: NA
abundance: NA
j_gene: TRBJ2-1
v_gene: TRBV3-1
CDR3aa: CASSQGGLEQFF
CDR3nt: TGTGCCAGCAGCCAAGGGGGGCTAGAGCAGTTCTTC

d_gene: NA
abundance: NA
j_gene: TRBJ1-1
v_gene: TRBV27
CDR3aa: CASSMTPSGMNTEAFF
CDR3nt: TGTGCCAGCAGTATGACCCCCTCCGGAATGAACACTGAAGCTTTCTTT

d_gene: TRBD2
abundance: NA
j_gene: TRBJ2-5
v_gene: TRBV29-1
CDR3aa: CSVAGLAGQETQYF
CDR3nt: TGCAGCGTGGCGGGACTAGCGGGGCAAGAGACCCAGTACTTC

d_gene: NA
abundance: few
j_gene: TRBJ2-6
v_gene: TRBV19
CDR3aa: CASSASGANVLTF
CDR3nt: TGTGCCAGTAGCGCCTCTGGGGCCAACGTCCTGACTTTC

d_gene: NA
abundance: NA
j_gene: TRBJ2-5
v_gene: TRBV11-2
CDR3aa: CASSLGRQQETQYF
CDR3nt: TGTGCCAGCAGCTTGGGCAGGCAACAAGAGACCCAGTACTTC

d_gene: NA
abundance: NA
j_gene: TRBJ2-7
v_gene: TRBV2
CDR3aa: CASLVAANYEQYF
CDR3nt: TGTGCCAGCTTGGTAGCGGCCAACTACGAGCAGTACTTC

d_gene: TRBD1
abundance: NA
j_gene: TRBJ1-1
v_gene: TRBV29-1
CDR3aa: CSVRTGAEAFF
CDR3nt: TGCAGCGTCCGGACAGGCGCTGAAGCTTTCTTT

d_gene: NA
abundance: NA
j_gene: TRBJ2-2
v_gene: TRBV5-4
CDR3aa: CASSLDGTGELFF
CDR3nt: TGTGCCAGCAGCTTGGACGGCACCGGGGAGCTGTTTTTT

d_gene: NA
abundance: NA
j_gene: TRBJ2-3
v_gene: TRBV12-3/TRBV12-4
CDR3aa: CASSLAGVVNTQYF
CDR3nt: TGTGCCAGCAGTTTAGCGGGAGTCGTAAATACGCAGTATTTT

d_gene: TRBD2
abundance: NA
j_gene: TRBJ2-7
v_gene: TRBV6-2/TRBV6-3
CDR3aa: CASSYSASGTPYEQYF
CDR3nt: TGTGCCAGCAGTTACTCGGCTAGCGGGACCCCCTACGAGCAGTACTTC

d_gene: NA
abundance: NA
j_gene: TRBJ2-7
v_gene: TRBV29-1
CDR3aa: CSVEVLGLTYEQYF
CDR3nt: TGCAGCGTTGAAGTTCTCGGGTTAACCTACGAGCAGTACTTC

d_gene: NA
abundance: NA
j_gene: TRBJ2-2
v_gene: TRBV5-4
CDR3aa: CASTGEAGLYTGELFF
CDR3nt: TGTGCCAGCACTGGAGAGGCGGGGTTGTATACCGGGGAGCTGTTTTTT

d_gene: NA
abundance: NA
j_gene: TRBJ2-5
v_gene: TRBV2
CDR3aa: CASSILERGTQYF
CDR3nt: TGTGCCAGCAGTATCCTCGAGAGAGGGACCCAGTACTTC

d_gene: NA
abundance: NA
j_gene: TRBJ1-3
v_gene: TRBV27
CDR3aa: CASSLTLAGNTIYF
CDR3nt: TGTGCCAGCAGTTTAACCCTGGCTGGAAACACCATATATTTT